A single sample is the source of the 27 T cell receptor beta chains below, sequenced in a study of T-cell reconstitution after alpha-beta-depleted transplantation in children. Using unique molecular identifiers, the investigators prepared the TCRbeta library. TCRdb analysed the PCR reads with MiXCR anew, one entry per CDR3 protein. The sample shows 500,000 to 750,000 distinct CDR3 sequences, roughly a quarter of them seen only once. The input for sequencing was PBMCs, taken before TCRalphabeta/CD19-depleted stem cell transplant. The receptors originated from a boy in the first two years of life with Wiskott-Aldrich syndrome, due to receive a stem cell transplant.

This clonotype was observed a few times. The J gene is TRBJ2-1, the V gene TRBV6-2 or TRBV6-3, with 14 positions matching TRBD2. The CDR3 totals 15 residues. Germline V CDR1 and CDR2: MNHEY, SVGEGT. The V gene end was trimmed by 6 bases and the J gene end by 9 bases; junction bases not matched to a gene: 7. CDR3 in amino acids: CASSRGLAGVSEQFF. The CDR3 bases are TGTGCCAGCAGCCGGGGACTAGCGGGAGTTTCTGAGCAGTTCTTC.

This chain connects TRBV7-9 to TRBJ1-4; 7 positions match TRBD1. Germline CDR1 and CDR2: SEHNR and FQNEAQ (reference sequence). The length of the CDR3 is 14 residues. The J segment lost 7 bases and the V segment lost 1 base, leaving 3 bases of the junction unmatched. The CDR3 sequence: CASSLGQGVEKLFF. DNA for the CDR3: TGTGCCAGCAGCTTAGGACAGGGAGTTGAAAAACTGTTTTTT.

The chain has TRBV24-1 and TRBJ1-1; 9 bases match TRBD1. The J segment lost 1 base and the V segment lost 4 bases, leaving 9 bases of the junction unmatched. From germline, CDR1 is KGHDR and CDR2 SFDVKD. The CDR3 covers 17 residues. The chain's CDR3 is CATSDLDRGGPNTEAFF. The DNA for the CDR3 is TGTGCCACCAGTGACCTGGACAGGGGCGGTCCGAACACTGAAGCTTTCTTT.

This clonotype was observed a handful of times. The chain is built from TRBV4-2 and TRBJ2-3; the D is unclear. The CDR3 length is 15 residues. The germline V gene has CDR1 LGHNA and CDR2 YNFKEQ. Trimming shortened V by 3 bases and J by 0 bases, and 10 bases separated the two germline ends. CDR3 region: CASSQSRSSTDTQYF. CDR3 sequence (DNA): TGTGCCAGCAGCCAGAGCAGGTCTAGCACAGATACGCAGTATTTT.

This clonotype was observed a few times. The chain couples TRBV24-1 to TRBJ2-2; D is undetermined. Trimming left V 1 base short and J 6 bases short, with 5 bases between. The CDR3 has 13 residues. Per the germline V gene, CDR1 is KGHDR and CDR2 is SFDVKD. In nucleotides, the CDR3 is TGTGCCACCAGTGATTTAAGCGCCGGGGAGCTGTTTTTT. This encodes CATSDLSAGELFF.

V gene TRBV5-1 combines with J gene TRBJ2-7, with TRBD2 identical over 7 bases. CDR1 and CDR2 (germline): SGHRS, YFSETQ. With V trimmed by 1 base and J by 2 bases, 6 bases remained unmatched. The CDR3 is 15 amino acids. In DNA form, the CDR3 reads TGCGCCAGCAGCTTGAAGGGAGGGCCGCCCTACGAGCAGTACTTC. It is translated as CASSLKGGPPYEQYF.

J is TRBJ2-7 and V is TRBV3-1; D unclear. Between the trimmed V and J ends, which lost 0 bases and 3 bases, there was a span of 15 bases. The CDR3 runs 16 residues. Germline V gives CDR1 LGHDT, CDR2 YNNKEL (reference sequence). CDR3 DNA: TGTGCCAGCAGCCAAGAATTATCCAGGCCCCTCTACGAGCAGTACTTC. The encoded protein is CASSQELSRPLYEQYF.

The rearrangement joins TRBV20-1 to TRBJ1-6, with D unresolved. The germline V and J ends were trimmed by 1 base and 0 bases, with 7 bases remaining between them. Germline-derived CDR1 and CDR2 are DFQATT and SNEGSKA (reference sequence). The CDR3 runs 15 residues. Written as DNA, the CDR3 is TGCAGTGCTAGAGTAGGGAGCTCCTATAATTCACCCCTCCACTTT. Translating gives CSARVGSSYNSPLHF.

This clonotype was seen a few times. The rearrangement links TRBV5-1 to TRBJ2-7; 11 bases agree with TRBD2. CDR3 length: 15 amino acids. V lost 4 bases and J lost 5; bases outside the gene matches: 8. Germline CDR1 and CDR2: SGHRS and YFSETQ. CDR3 sequence reads: CASSAQLAGADEQYF. The CDR3 coding sequence is TGCGCCAGCAGCGCACAACTAGCGGGAGCAGACGAGCAGTACTTC.

This clonotype was picked up a small number of times. The chain has TRBV20-1 and TRBJ2-2, with a possible D match to TRBD2 (6 bases). The CDR3 sequence is 15 residues long. The germline gives CDR1 DFQATT, CDR2 SNEGSKA (reference sequence). The V end was cut by 0 bases, the J end by 2 bases, with 10 bases between. CDR3 sequence: CSAREVGGNTGELFF. The DNA of the CDR3 is TGCAGTGCTAGAGAAGTCGGGGGAAACACCGGGGAGCTGTTTTTT.

This clonotype was detected a few times. This chain connects TRBV29-1 to TRBJ1-2; 9 bases fit TRBD1. With 4 bases clipped from V and 7 bases from J, the junction kept 10 bases outside the gene matches. The germline V gene encodes CDR1 SQVTM and CDR2 ANQGSEA. This CDR3 has 14 amino acids. The CDR3 nucleotides are TGCAGCGTTGCCCGGGACAGGGCCTCTAGTGGCTACACCTTC. Residues: CSVARDRASSGYTF.

The chain uses TRBV15 and TRBJ1-2; no definite D call. Per the germline V gene, CDR1 is LNHNV and CDR2 is YYDKDF (reference sequence). The V gene lost 0 bases and the J gene lost 8 bases, with 10 bases spanning the gap. The CDR3 spans 13 residues. CDR3 coding DNA: TGTGCCACCAGCAGAGATAGGGCCGGGGGCTACACCTTC. Translating it yields CATSRDRAGGYTF.

The chain combines TRBV7-2 with TRBJ2-5; 8 bases are shared with TRBD2. CDR3 length equals 12 residues. Trimming at V came to 6 bases and at J to 5 bases, leaving 2 bases not matched to a gene. Germline-derived CDR1 and CDR2 are SGHTA and FQGNSA. CDR3 region: CASRSGGETQYF. The CDR3 nucleotides are TGTGCCAGCAGATCGGGGGGGGAGACCCAGTACTTC.

The chain is built from TRBV5-1 and TRBJ1-2; possible D gene TRBD1, 6 bases. The germline V gene has CDR1 SGHRS and CDR2 YFSETQ. With 3 bases removed from V and 7 bases from J, the gap between germline ends came to 22 bases. The CDR3 has 16 amino acids. CDR3 protein: CASSSSTGSRRGGYTF. In nucleotides, the CDR3 is TGCGCCAGCAGCTCATCGACAGGTTCCCGGAGGGGTGGCTACACCTTC.

This chain links TRBV29-1 with TRBJ2-7; TRBD1 matches 8 bases. Trimming took 8 bases from V and 1 from J; bases not matched to a gene: 4. The CDR3 spans 12 residues. Germline lookup yields CDR1 SQVTM and CDR2 ANQGSEA. This CDR3 reads CSFRTGSYEQYF. The CDR3 DNA follows: TGCAGCTTCCGGACAGGGTCCTACGAGCAGTACTTC.

Note on this clonotype: At one of its ends the junction is not consistent with the germline gene, which may arise from a read error. The chain joins TRBV5-1 to TRBJ1-1, with TRBD1 matching 7 bases. The CDR3 spans 16 residues. Per germline, CDR1 SGHRS and CDR2 YFSETQ. The DNA of the CDR3 is TGCGCCATCAGCTTGGGGTCCACAGGGGTGGGAACTGAAGCTTTCTTT. Translating gives CAISLGSTGVGTEAFF. Variable domain in full (rest from reference TRBV5-1 and TRBJ1-1): KAGVTQTPRYLIKTRGQQVTLSCSPISGHRSVSWYQQTPGQGLQFLFEYFSETQRNKGNFPGRFSGRQFSNSRSEMNVSTLELGDSALYLCAISLGSTGVGTEAFFGQGTRLTVV.

The CDR3 nucleotides read TGTGCCAGTAGTATTACAGGGGGCTCCTACAATGAGCAGTTCTTC. Amino acids: CASSITGGSYNEQFF. V gene TRBV19 combines with J gene TRBJ2-1, with TRBD1 identical over 8 bases. The CDR3 loop spans 15 amino acids. Germline V gene lookup returns CDR1 LNHDA and CDR2 SQIVND (reference sequence). V was clipped by 3 bases and J by 0 bases; unmatched bases: 1.

DNA of the CDR3: TGCAGTGCTCGATACATTTACAATGAGCAGTTCTTC. Residues: CSARYIYNEQFF. The chain links TRBV20-1 to TRBJ2-1; D is uncertain. The V gene's germline CDR1 is DFQATT and CDR2 SNEGSKA (reference sequence). The V end lost 5 bases, the J end lost 4 bases, and 9 bases lay between the germline ends. This CDR3 has 12 residues.

This chain uses TRBV7-9 with TRBJ2-7, with D hard to call. There are 12 residues in the CDR3. V was shortened by 0 bases and J by 4 bases, with 4 bases between the two germline ends. Looked up from germline, CDR1 is SEHNR and CDR2 is FQNEAQ (reference sequence). The CDR3 loop is CASSLAKYEQYF. The CDR3 nucleotides are TGTGCCAGCAGCTTAGCTAAATACGAGCAGTACTTC.

The genes are TRBV5-1 and TRBJ2-3; the match to TRBD1 covers 7 bases. After removal of 5 bases from V and 1 base from J, the junction contained 7 bases not matched to a gene. The CDR3 spans 15 residues. Germline CDR1 SGHRS, CDR2 YFSETQ. The chain's CDR3 is CASSATGFGTDTQYF. CDR3 nucleotide sequence: TGCGCCAGCAGTGCGACAGGGTTTGGCACAGATACGCAGTATTTT. The entire variable domain, with the rest obtained from reference TRBV5-1 and TRBJ2-3, is as follows: KAGVTQTPRYLIKTRGQQVTLSCSPISGHRSVSWYQQTPGQGLQFLFEYFSETQRNKGNFPGRFSGRQFSNSRSEMNVSTLELGDSALYLCASSATGFGTDTQYFGPGTRLTVL.

This clonotype occurred a few times. V gene TRBV5-1 combines with J gene TRBJ1-1; 11 nucleotides match TRBD1. CDR1 is SGHRS and CDR2 is YFSETQ in the germline V gene. V trimming: 4 bases; J trimming: 1 base; junction bases outside the gene matches: 9. The CDR3 totals 17 residues. The CDR3 loop reads CASSAWDRGGKNTEAFF. CDR3 bases: TGCGCCAGCAGCGCTTGGGACAGGGGGGGGAAGAACACTGAAGCTTTCTTT. The entire variable domain, with the rest obtained from reference TRBV5-1 and TRBJ1-1, is as follows: KAGVTQTPRYLIKTRGQQVTLSCSPISGHRSVSWYQQTPGQGLQFLFEYFSETQRNKGNFPGRFSGRQFSNSRSEMNVSTLELGDSALYLCASSAWDRGGKNTEAFFGQGTRLTVV.

This clonotype was recorded a few times. This rearrangement joins TRBV20-1 to TRBJ2-5; possibly TRBD1 or TRBD2 for D (5 bases each). Germline CDR1 DFQATT, CDR2 SNEGSKA (reference sequence). The CDR3 consists of 13 residues. CDR3 DNA: TGCAGCGCCTTCGGGGCCGACCAAGAGACCCAGTACTTC. Translating it yields CSAFGADQETQYF.

The gene calls are TRBV5-5 and TRBJ2-1, with 11 bases lining up with TRBD2. The CDR3 extends over 17 amino acids. With 1 base clipped from V and 8 bases from J, the junction kept 11 bases outside the gene matches. Germline lookup yields CDR1 SGHKS and CDR2 YYEKEE (reference sequence). Here the CDR3 reads CASSLLLLAGVLDEQFF. The CDR3 DNA sequence: TGTGCCAGCAGCTTGCTCTTACTAGCGGGAGTTTTAGATGAGCAGTTCTTC. Full variable domain (remainder filled in from reference TRBV5-5 and TRBJ2-1): DAGVTQSPTHLIKTRGQQVTLRCSPISGHKSVSWYQQVLGQGPQFIFQYYEKEERGRGNFPDRFSARQFPNYSSELNVNALLLGDSALYLCASSLLLLAGVLDEQFFGPGTRLTVL.

V is TRBV5-4 and J is TRBJ2-1, with 12 nucleotides matching TRBD2. The CDR3 runs 17 residues. Germline values: CDR1 SGHNT, CDR2 YYREEE (reference sequence). Trimming cost V 4 bases and J 12 bases; bases outside gene matches: 17. The CDR3 bases are TGTGCCAGCAGCAAGTCCTCTATAACGACTAGCGGGAGAGGGCAGTTCTTC. Residues: CASSKSSITTSGRGQFF.

The chain uses TRBV20-1 and TRBJ2-1; D call uncertain. This CDR3 is built from 14 residues. The V end was cut by 5 bases, the J end by 2 bases, with 13 bases between. Germline-derived CDR1 and CDR2 are DFQATT and SNEGSKA (reference sequence). The CDR3 protein is CSAAYDQAYNEQFF. The CDR3 DNA sequence: TGCAGTGCTGCCTACGACCAGGCCTACAATGAGCAGTTCTTC.

V is TRBV15 and J is TRBJ2-5; D unresolved. There are 13 residues in the CDR3. Per germline, CDR1 LNHNV and CDR2 YYDKDF (reference sequence). Trimming took 1 base from V and 0 from J, leaving 3 bases between them. CDR3: CATSRGYQETQYF. Written as DNA, the CDR3 is TGTGCCACCAGCAGAGGGTACCAAGAGACCCAGTACTTC.

DNA of the CDR3: TGTGCCAGCAGTTTGGCCACCAACCCTAAAAACACCGGGGAGCTGTTTTTT. Amino acids: CASSLATNPKNTGELFF. The V and J genes are TRBV12-3 or TRBV12-4 and TRBJ2-2; D uncertain. V lost 3 bases, J lost 2 bases, and 16 bases lay in between. The CDR3 length is 17 residues.